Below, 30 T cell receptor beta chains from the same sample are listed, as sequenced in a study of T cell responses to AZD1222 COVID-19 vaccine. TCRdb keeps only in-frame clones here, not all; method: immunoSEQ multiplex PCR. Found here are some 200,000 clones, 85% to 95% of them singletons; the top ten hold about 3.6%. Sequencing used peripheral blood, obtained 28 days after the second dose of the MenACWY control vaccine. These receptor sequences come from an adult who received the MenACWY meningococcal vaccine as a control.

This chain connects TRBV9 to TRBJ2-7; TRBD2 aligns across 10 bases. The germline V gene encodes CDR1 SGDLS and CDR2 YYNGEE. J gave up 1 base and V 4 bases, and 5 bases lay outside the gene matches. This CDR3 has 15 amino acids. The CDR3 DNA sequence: TGTGCCAGCAGCCCCGCGGGACTAGCGTCCTACGAGCAGTACTTC. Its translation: CASSPAGLASYEQYF.

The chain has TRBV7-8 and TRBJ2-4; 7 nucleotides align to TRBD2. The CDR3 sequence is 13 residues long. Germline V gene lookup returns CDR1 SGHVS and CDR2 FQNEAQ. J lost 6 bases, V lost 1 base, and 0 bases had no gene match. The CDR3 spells CASSLVAGNIQYF. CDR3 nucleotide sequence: TGTGCCAGCAGCTTAGTAGCGGGAAACATTCAGTACTTC.

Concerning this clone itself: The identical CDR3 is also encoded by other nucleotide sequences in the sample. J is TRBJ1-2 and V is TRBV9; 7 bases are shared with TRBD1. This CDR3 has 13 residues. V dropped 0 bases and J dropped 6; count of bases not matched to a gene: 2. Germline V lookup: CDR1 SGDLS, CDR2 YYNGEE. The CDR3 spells CASSVDRGDGYTF. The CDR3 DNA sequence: TGTGCCAGCAGCGTAGACAGGGGCGATGGCTACACCTTC.

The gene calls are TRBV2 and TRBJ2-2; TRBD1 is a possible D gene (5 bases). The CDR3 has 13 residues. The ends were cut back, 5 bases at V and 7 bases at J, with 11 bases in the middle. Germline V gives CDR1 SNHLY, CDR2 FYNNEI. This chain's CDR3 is CASSPGQGGELFF. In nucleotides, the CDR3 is TGTGCCAGCAGTCCCGGCCAGGGCGGGGAGCTGTTTTTT.

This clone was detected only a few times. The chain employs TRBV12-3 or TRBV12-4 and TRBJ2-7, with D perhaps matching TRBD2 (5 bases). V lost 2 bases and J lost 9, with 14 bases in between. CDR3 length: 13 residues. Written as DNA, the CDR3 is TGTGCCAGCAGTTTACCCGGTTCGGCGGGGCAGTACTTC. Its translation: CASSLPGSAGQYF.

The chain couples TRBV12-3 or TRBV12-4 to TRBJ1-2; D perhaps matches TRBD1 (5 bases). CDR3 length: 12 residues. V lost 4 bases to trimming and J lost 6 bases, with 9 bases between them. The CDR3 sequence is CASSWWGNGYTF. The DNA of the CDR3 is TGTGCCAGCAGTTGGTGGGGGAATGGCTACACCTTC.

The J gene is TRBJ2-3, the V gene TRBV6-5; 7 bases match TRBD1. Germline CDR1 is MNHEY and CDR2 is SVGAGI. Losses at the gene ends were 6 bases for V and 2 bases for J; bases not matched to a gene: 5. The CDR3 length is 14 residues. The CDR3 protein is CASRAGGFTDTQYF. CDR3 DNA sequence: TGTGCCAGCAGAGCAGGGGGATTCACAGATACGCAGTATTTT.

As DNA, the CDR3 is TGTGCCAGCAGTCGGGAGTGGACAGGGGGCGTAGGTGACTATGGCTACACCTTC. Its protein product is CASSREWTGGVGDYGYTF. V is TRBV28 and J is TRBJ1-2; 11 bases match TRBD1. The CDR3 has 18 amino acids. The V gene's germline CDR1 is MDHEN and CDR2 SYDVKM. With V trimmed by 5 bases and J by 3 bases, 14 bases remained unmatched.

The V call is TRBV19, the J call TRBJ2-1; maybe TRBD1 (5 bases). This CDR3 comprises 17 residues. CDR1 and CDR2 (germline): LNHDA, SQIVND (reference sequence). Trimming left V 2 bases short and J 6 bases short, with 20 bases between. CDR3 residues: CASSIPSTVQVSNEQFF. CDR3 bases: TGTGCCAGTAGTATACCCTCAACGGTACAGGTGAGCAATGAGCAGTTCTTC. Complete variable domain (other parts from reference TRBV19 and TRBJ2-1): DGGITQSPKYLFRKEGQNVTLSCEQNLNHDAMYWYRQDPGQGLRLIYYSQIVNDFQKGDIAEGYSVSREKKESFPLTVTSAQKNPTAFYLCASSIPSTVQVSNEQFFGPGTRLTVL.

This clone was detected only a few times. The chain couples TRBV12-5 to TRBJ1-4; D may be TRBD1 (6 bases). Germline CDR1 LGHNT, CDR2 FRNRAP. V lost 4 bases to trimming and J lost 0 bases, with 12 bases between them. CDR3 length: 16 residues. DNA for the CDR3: TGTGCTAGTGGTTCCCCGGGGGGCGCAACTAATGAAAAACTGTTTTTT. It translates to CASGSPGGATNEKLFF.

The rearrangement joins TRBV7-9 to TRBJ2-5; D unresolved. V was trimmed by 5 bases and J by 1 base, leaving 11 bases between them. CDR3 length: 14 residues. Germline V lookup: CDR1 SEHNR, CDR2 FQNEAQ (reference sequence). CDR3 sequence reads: CASSRSTSQETQYF. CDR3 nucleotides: TGTGCCAGCAGCAGGTCAACCTCCCAAGAGACCCAGTACTTC.

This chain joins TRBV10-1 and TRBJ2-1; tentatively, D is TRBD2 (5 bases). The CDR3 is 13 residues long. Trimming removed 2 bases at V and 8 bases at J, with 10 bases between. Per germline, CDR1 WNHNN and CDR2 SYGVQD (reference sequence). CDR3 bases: TGCGCCAGCAGTGAGGCGGGTCTCTATGAGCAGTTCTTC. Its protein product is CASSEAGLYEQFF.

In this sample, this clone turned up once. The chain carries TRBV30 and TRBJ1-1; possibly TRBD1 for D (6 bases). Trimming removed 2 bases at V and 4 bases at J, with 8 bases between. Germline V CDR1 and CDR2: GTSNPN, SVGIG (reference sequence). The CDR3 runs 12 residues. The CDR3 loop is CAWSRGTTEAFF. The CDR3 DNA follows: TGTGCCTGGAGTAGGGGGACCACTGAAGCTTTCTTT. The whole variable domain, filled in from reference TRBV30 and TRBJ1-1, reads SQTIHQWPATLVQPVGSPLSLECTVEGTSNPNLYWYRQAAGRGLQLLFYSVGIGQISSEVPQNLSASRPQDRQFILSSKKLLLSDSGFYLCAWSRGTTEAFFGQGTRLTVV.

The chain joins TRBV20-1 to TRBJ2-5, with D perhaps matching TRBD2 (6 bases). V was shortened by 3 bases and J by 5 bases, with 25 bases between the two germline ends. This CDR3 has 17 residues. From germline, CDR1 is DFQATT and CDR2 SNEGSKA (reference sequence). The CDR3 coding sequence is TGCAGTGCTAGTGATGGGGGGTCCAGAATAGGAAGGGAGACCCAGTACTTC. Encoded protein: CSASDGGSRIGRETQYF.

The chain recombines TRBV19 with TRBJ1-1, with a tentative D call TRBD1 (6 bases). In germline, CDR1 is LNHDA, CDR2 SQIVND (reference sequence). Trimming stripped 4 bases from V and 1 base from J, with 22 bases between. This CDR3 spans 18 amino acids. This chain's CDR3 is CASSTNREGGVPNTEAFF. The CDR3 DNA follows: TGTGCCAGTAGTACAAACAGGGAGGGAGGTGTCCCGAACACTGAAGCTTTCTTT.

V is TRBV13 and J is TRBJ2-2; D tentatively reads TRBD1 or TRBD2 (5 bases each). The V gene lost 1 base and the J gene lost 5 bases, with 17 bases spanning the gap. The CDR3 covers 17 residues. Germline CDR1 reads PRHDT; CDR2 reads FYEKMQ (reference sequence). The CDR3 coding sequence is TGTGCCAGCAGCTTAGCTGGGGGTGCGGCCGCGACCGGGGAGCTGTTTTTT. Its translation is CASSLAGGAAATGELFF.

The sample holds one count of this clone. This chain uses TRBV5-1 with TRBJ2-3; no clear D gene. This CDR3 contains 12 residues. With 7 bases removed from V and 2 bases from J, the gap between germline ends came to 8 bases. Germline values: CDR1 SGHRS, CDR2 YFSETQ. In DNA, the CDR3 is TGCGCCAGCCGCTGGGACACAGATACGCAGTATTTT. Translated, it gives CASRWDTDTQYF.

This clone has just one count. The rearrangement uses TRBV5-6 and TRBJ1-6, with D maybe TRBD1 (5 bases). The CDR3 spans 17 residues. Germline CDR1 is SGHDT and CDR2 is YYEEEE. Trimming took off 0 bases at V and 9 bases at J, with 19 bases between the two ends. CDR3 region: CASSLALQGRIGSPLHF. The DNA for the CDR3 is TGTGCCAGCAGCTTGGCCCTTCAGGGTCGGATCGGTTCACCCCTCCACTTT.

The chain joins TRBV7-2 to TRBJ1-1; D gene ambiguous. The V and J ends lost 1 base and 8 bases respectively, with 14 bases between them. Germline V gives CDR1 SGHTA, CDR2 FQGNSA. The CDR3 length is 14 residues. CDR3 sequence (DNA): TGTGCCAGCAGCTTAGATCCGGGGAGTGGGGAAGCTTTCTTT. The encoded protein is CASSLDPGSGEAFF.

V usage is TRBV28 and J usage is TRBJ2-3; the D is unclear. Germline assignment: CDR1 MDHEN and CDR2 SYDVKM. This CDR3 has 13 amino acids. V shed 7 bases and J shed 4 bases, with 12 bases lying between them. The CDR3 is CASTLGPADTQYF. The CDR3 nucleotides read TGTGCCAGCACCCTGGGTCCGGCAGATACGCAGTATTTT. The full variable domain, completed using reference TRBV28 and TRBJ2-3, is DVKVTQSSRYLVKRTGEKVFLECVQDMDHENMFWYRQDPGLGLRLIYFSYDVKMKEKGDIPEGYSVSREKKERFSLILESASTNQTSMYLCASTLGPADTQYFGPGTRLTVL.

The CDR3 bases are TGCGCCAGCAGCCAAGATTTACAGGGGACAGCTTTCTTT. Encoded protein: CASSQDLQGTAFF. J is TRBJ1-1 and V is TRBV4-1; 7 positions agree with TRBD1. CDR1 and CDR2 from the germline V gene are MGHRA and YSYEKL. This CDR3 is built from 13 residues. V lost 0 bases, J lost 10 bases, and 5 bases stayed unmatched.

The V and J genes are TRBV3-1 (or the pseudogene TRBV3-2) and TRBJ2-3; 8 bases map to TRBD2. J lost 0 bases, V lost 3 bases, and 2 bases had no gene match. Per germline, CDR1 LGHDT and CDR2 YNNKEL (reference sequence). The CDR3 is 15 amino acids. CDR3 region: CASSQASGSTDTQYF. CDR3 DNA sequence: TGTGCCAGCAGCCAGGCTAGCGGGAGCACAGATACGCAGTATTTT.

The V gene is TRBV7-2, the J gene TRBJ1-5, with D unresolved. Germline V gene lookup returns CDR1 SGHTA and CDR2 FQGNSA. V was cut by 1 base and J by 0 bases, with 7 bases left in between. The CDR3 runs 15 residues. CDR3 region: CASSLGGGSNQPQHF. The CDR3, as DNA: TGTGCCAGCAGCTTAGGGGGAGGTAGCAATCAGCCCCAGCATTTT.

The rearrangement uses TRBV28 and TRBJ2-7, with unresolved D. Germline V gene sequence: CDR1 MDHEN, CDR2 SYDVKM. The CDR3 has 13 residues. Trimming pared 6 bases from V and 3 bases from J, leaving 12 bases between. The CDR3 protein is CASSRRTLYEQYF. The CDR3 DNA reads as TGTGCCAGCAGCCGACGCACCCTCTACGAGCAGTACTTC.

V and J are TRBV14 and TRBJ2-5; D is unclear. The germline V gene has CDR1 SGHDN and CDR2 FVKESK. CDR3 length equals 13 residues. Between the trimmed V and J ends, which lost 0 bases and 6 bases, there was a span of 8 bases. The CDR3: CASSQDIIKTQYF. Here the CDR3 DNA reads TGTGCCAGCAGCCAAGATATTATAAAGACCCAGTACTTC. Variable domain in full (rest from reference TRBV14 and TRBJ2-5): EAGVTQFPSHSVIEKGQTVTLRCDPISGHDNLYWYRRVMGKEIKFLLHFVKESKQDESGMPNNRFLAERTGGTYSTLKVQPAELEDSGVYFCASSQDIIKTQYFGPGTRLLVL.

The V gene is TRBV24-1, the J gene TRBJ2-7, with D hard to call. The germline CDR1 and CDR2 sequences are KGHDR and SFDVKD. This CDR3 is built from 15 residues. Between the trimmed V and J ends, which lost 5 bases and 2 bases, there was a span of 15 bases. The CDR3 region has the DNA TGTGCCACCAGTGGGCGTCCCCGACGGGCCTACGAGCAGTACTTC. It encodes CATSGRPRRAYEQYF.

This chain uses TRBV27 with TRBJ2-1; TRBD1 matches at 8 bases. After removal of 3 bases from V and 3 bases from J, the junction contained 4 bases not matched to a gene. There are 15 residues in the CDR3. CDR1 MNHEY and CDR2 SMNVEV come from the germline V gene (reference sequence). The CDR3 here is CASSLPTGVYNEQFF. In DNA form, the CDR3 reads TGTGCCAGCAGTTTGCCGACAGGGGTCTACAATGAGCAGTTCTTC.

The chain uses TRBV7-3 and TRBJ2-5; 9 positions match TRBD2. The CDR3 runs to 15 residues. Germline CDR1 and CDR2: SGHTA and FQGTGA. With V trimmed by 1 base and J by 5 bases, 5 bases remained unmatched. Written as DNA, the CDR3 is TGTGCCAGCAGCTTAATGGTAGGACTAGCGGAGACCCAGTACTTC. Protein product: CASSLMVGLAETQYF.

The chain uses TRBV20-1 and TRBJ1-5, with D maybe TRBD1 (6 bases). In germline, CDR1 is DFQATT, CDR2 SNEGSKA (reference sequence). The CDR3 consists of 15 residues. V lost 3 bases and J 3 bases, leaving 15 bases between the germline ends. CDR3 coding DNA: TGCAGTGCTAGTTTCAGGGGTCTTCCCAATCAGCCCCAGCATTTT. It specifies CSASFRGLPNQPQHF.

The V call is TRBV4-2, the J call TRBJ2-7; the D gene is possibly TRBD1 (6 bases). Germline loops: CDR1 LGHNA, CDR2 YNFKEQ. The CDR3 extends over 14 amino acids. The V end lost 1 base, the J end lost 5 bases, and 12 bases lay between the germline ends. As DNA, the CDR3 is TGTGCCAGCAGCCAAGTCACAGGGATCAACGAGCAGTACTTC. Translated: CASSQVTGINEQYF.